These 27 T cell receptor beta chains came from one sample sequenced in a study of PD-1 blockade in classical Hodgkin lymphoma. The table came from immunoSEQ multiplex PCR; TCRdb's copy has only in-frame clones and leaves some out. The repertoire holds several thousand clones, roughly 85% seen once, with approximately 36% in the top ten. This sample's time point: cycle 4 day 1 (C4D1), after more than 5 weeks of nivolumab. All the patients suffered relapse after autologous stem cell transplantation, and brentuximab vedotin exposure differed. This material consisted of peripheral blood mononuclear cells (PBMCs), taken before the fourth cycle of nivolumab. Receptors originate from a human donor with classical Hodgkin lymphoma.

The V call is TRBV10-1, the J call TRBJ1-2; D is possibly TRBD1 (6 bases). Between the trimmed V and J ends, which lost 5 bases and 2 bases, there was a span of 9 bases. The CDR3 runs 13 residues. Germline V lookup: CDR1 WNHNN, CDR2 SYGVQD (reference sequence). The chain's CDR3 is CASSKDRNYGYTF. DNA of the CDR3: TGCGCCAGCAGTAAGGACAGAAACTATGGCTACACCTTC.

The chain has TRBV7-9 and TRBJ1-1; D remains ambiguous. Germline V gene data show CDR1 as SEHNR and CDR2 as FQNEAQ (reference sequence). There are 14 residues in the CDR3. The ends were cut back, 7 bases at V and 2 bases at J, with 14 bases in the middle. The CDR3 is CASTTEVLNTEAFF. The DNA for the CDR3 is TGTGCCAGCACCACGGAAGTTCTAAACACTGAAGCTTTCTTT.

This clone is medium-sized in the sample. V is TRBV5-1 and J is TRBJ1-2; D uncertain. Per the germline V gene, CDR1 is SGHRS and CDR2 is YFSETQ. The V end lost 0 bases, the J end lost 3 bases, and 6 bases lay between the germline ends. The CDR3 loop spans 13 amino acids. The CDR3 nucleotides are TGCGCCAGCAGCTTGGGGGAGGACTATGGCTACACCTTC. Its protein is CASSLGEDYGYTF.

The chain couples TRBV5-1 to TRBJ1-4, with D possibly TRBD1 on 6 matching bases. The germline gives CDR1 SGHRS, CDR2 YFSETQ. The ends were cut back, 2 bases at V and 10 bases at J, with 15 bases in the middle. The CDR3 has 14 amino acids. DNA for the CDR3: TGCGCCAGCAGCTTAGCTGGGGGCGAGGCAAAACTGTTTTTT. It yields the protein CASSLAGGEAKLFF.

This clone was counted once. J is TRBJ2-3 and V is TRBV6-5; TRBD2 aligns across 7 bases. V was clipped by 1 base and J by 2 bases; unmatched bases: 6. Germline loops: CDR1 MNHEY, CDR2 SVGAGI. CDR3 length equals 16 residues. CDR3 in DNA: TGTGCCAGCAGTTACTTTGGCGGGAGAGACACAGATACGCAGTATTTT. This encodes CASSYFGGRDTDTQYF.

The CDR3 DNA is TGTGCCAGCAGGGGCTATGGCTACACCTTC. It specifies CASRGYGYTF. V gene TRBV2 combines with J gene TRBJ1-2, with unresolved D. Trimming shortened V by 6 bases and J by 4 bases, and 3 bases separated the two germline ends. Looked up from germline, CDR1 is SNHLY and CDR2 is FYNNEI. This CDR3 spans 10 amino acids. The full variable domain, its missing parts supplied by reference TRBV2 and TRBJ1-2, is EPEVTQTPSHQVTQMGQEVILRCVPISNHLYFYWYRQILGQKVEFLVSFYNNEISEKSEIFDDQFSVERPDGSNFTLKIRSTKLEDSAMYFCASRGYGYTFGSGTRLTVV.

The CDR3 coding sequence is TGTGCCAGCAGCCAAGATCCATTCCCGGGACAGGGGTCCAACACCGGGGAGCTGTTTTTT. Translating it yields CASSQDPFPGQGSNTGELFF. V gene TRBV14 combines with J gene TRBJ2-2, with 10 bases fitting TRBD1. This CDR3 has 20 residues. J gave up 2 bases and V 0 bases, and 12 bases lay outside the gene matches. Germline V gives CDR1 SGHDN, CDR2 FVKESK.

As for this clone: Other DNA sequences from this sample encode an identical CDR3 as well. The V and J genes are TRBV5-6 and TRBJ2-7, with D hard to call. CDR1 SGHDT and CDR2 YYEEEE come from the germline V gene. This CDR3 is 14 amino acids long. The ends were cut back, 4 bases at V and 2 bases at J, with 13 bases in the middle. CDR3 loop: CASSPWGFPYEQYF. CDR3 nucleotides: TGTGCCAGCAGCCCTTGGGGTTTTCCCTACGAGCAGTACTTC.

Written as DNA, the CDR3 is TGCGCCAGCAGCTTGGTTTTGGCCAGGGTCAATGAGCAGTTCTTC. Translating gives CASSLVLARVNEQFF. The chain has TRBV5-1 and TRBJ2-1; weak D call: TRBD1 (5 bases). The germline gives CDR1 SGHRS, CDR2 YFSETQ. The CDR3 extends over 15 amino acids. V was shortened by 0 bases and J by 6 bases, with 13 bases between the two germline ends.

The chain combines TRBV5-1 with TRBJ2-1, with TRBD2 identical over 8 bases. Trimming at V came to 4 bases and at J to 7 bases, leaving 10 bases not matched to a gene. Germline lookup yields CDR1 SGHRS and CDR2 YFSETQ. The CDR3 has 15 residues. In DNA, the CDR3 is TGCGCCAGCAGCGGGGACGGGAGGGCATATAATGAGCAGTTCTTC. It encodes CASSGDGRAYNEQFF.

The genes are TRBV21-1 and TRBJ2-1. TRBV21-1 is a pseudogene segment. The CDR3 extends over 14 amino acids. CDR3 in amino acids: CASSLFGPYNEQFF. CDR3 DNA sequence: TGTGCCAGCAGCCTTTTCGGACCTTACAATGAGCAGTTCTTC.

The V call is TRBV7-8, the J call TRBJ2-7; D possibly corresponds to TRBD2 (6 bases). Germline CDR1 SGHVS, CDR2 FQNEAQ. This CDR3 is built from 14 residues. With 1 base removed from V and 1 base from J, the gap between germline ends came to 8 bases. In nucleotides, the CDR3 is TGTGCCAGCAGCTTAGGCGGGGTGTCCTACGAGCAGTACTTC. Translating it yields CASSLGGVSYEQYF.

The chain couples TRBV5-1 to TRBJ1-4; D call uncertain. Between the trimmed V and J ends, which lost 0 bases and 5 bases, there was a span of 14 bases. This CDR3 region has 16 residues. Germline loops: CDR1 SGHRS, CDR2 YFSETQ. In DNA, the CDR3 is TGCGCCAGCAGCTTGGCAGGCAGCTACCAAAATGAAAAACTGTTTTTT. This codes for CASSLAGSYQNEKLFF.

This chain uses TRBV28 with TRBJ2-3; 7 bases are a match to TRBD1. The CDR3 totals 16 residues. Trimming removed 2 bases from V and 5 bases from J; junction bases left unmatched: 10. Germline V lookup: CDR1 MDHEN, CDR2 SYDVKM. CDR3 amino acids: CASSLVVGQGEDTQYF. The CDR3 DNA reads as TGTGCCAGCAGTTTAGTGGTTGGGCAGGGGGAAGATACGCAGTATTTT. Drawing the rest from reference TRBV28 and TRBJ2-3, the complete variable domain is DVKVTQSSRYLVKRTGEKVFLECVQDMDHENMFWYRQDPGLGLRLIYFSYDVKMKEKGDIPEGYSVSREKKERFSLILESASTNQTSMYLCASSLVVGQGEDTQYFGPGTRLTVL.

V is TRBV19 and J is TRBJ2-7; TRBD2 might be the D (7 bases). Germline assignment: CDR1 LNHDA and CDR2 SQIVND (reference sequence). The CDR3 is 15 amino acids. V lost 3 bases and J 0 bases, leaving 12 bases between the germline ends. CDR3 nucleotide sequence: TGTGCCAGTAGTATGAAGGGGGGGATCTCCTACGAGCAGTACTTC. Residues: CASSMKGGISYEQYF.

Details on this clone: Given the absence of the conserved phenylalanine or tryptophan at the CDR3 end, a read error is likely. The genes are TRBV5-6 and TRBJ2-7, with 7 positions matching TRBD1. The CDR3 loop spans 12 amino acids. V lost 4 bases, J lost 3 bases, and 1 base stayed unmatched. Germline V CDR1 and CDR2: SGHDT, YYEEEE. The CDR3 nucleotides are TGTGCCAGCAGCCGGGACAGCTACGAGCAGTACCTC. It encodes CASSRDSYEQYL.

The chain joins TRBV27 to TRBJ2-1, with D perhaps being TRBD1 or TRBD2 (5 bases each). V lost 6 bases to trimming and J lost 3 bases, with 15 bases between them. Germline lookup yields CDR1 MNHEY and CDR2 SMNVEV (reference sequence). The CDR3 is made up of 15 amino acids. CDR3 protein: CASRTSMRGYNEQFF. Written as DNA, the CDR3 is TGTGCCAGCAGAACTTCGATGAGGGGCTACAATGAGCAGTTCTTC.

The chain recombines TRBV29-1 with TRBJ1-2, with D possibly being TRBD1 (5 bases). CDR1 is SQVTM and CDR2 is ANQGSEA in the germline V gene. This CDR3 is 12 amino acids long. The V and J ends lost 2 bases and 5 bases respectively, with 9 bases between them. CDR3 sequence (DNA): TGCAGCGTTGAACGTGGGGGGTATGGCTACACCTTC. It translates to CSVERGGYGYTF.

The chain employs TRBV4-2 and TRBJ2-7; 7 nucleotides line up with TRBD1. Per germline, CDR1 LGHNA and CDR2 YNFKEQ. The CDR3 is made up of 17 amino acids. After removal of 0 bases from V and 4 bases from J, the junction contained 12 bases not matched to a gene. The DNA for the CDR3 is TGTGCCAGCAGCCAAGATCTGGGGGCAGGGGGATTGTACGAGCAGTACTTC. This translates into CASSQDLGAGGLYEQYF.

About this clone: The sample has other DNA sequences that encode this CDR3 too. The genes are TRBV9 and TRBJ1-1; unclear D gene. V was trimmed by 3 bases and J by 0 bases, leaving 3 bases between them. This CDR3 comprises 12 residues. Germline V CDR1 and CDR2: SGDLS, YYNGEE. CDR3 residues: CASSALNTEAFF. The CDR3 DNA reads as TGTGCCAGCAGCGCGCTGAACACTGAAGCTTTCTTT.

The CDR3: CASFTSSYEQYF. The DNA for the CDR3 is TGTGCCAGCTTCACGAGCTCCTACGAGCAGTACTTC. This chain links TRBV27 with TRBJ2-7; D unresolved. The CDR3 spans 12 residues. The V and J ends lost 8 bases and 0 bases respectively, with 8 bases between them. Germline CDR1 is MNHEY and CDR2 is SMNVEV (reference sequence).

Turning to this clone: Other DNA sequences of this sample code for an identical CDR3. This sequence joins TRBV7-2 and TRBJ1-1, with D unresolved. V was cut by 1 base and J by 1 base, with 7 bases left in between. The CDR3 contains 14 residues. Per the germline V gene, CDR1 is SGHTA and CDR2 is FQGNSA. The CDR3 reads CASSLDVRNTEAFF. In DNA, the CDR3 is TGTGCCAGCAGCTTAGATGTTCGGAACACTGAAGCTTTCTTT.

This chain uses TRBV5-4 with TRBJ2-7; 10 bases line up with TRBD1. In germline, CDR1 is SGHNT, CDR2 YYREEE (reference sequence). This CDR3 is 20 amino acids long. Losses at the gene ends were 4 bases for V and 4 bases for J; bases not matched to a gene: 23. As DNA, the CDR3 is TGTGCCAGCAGCCGTTACCGGGACAGGGGTAATTGGGGTTTGACTTACGAGCAGTACTTC. It is translated as CASSRYRDRGNWGLTYEQYF. Variable domain in full (rest from reference TRBV5-4 and TRBJ2-7): ETGVTQSPTHLIKTRGQQVTLRCSSQSGHNTVSWYQQALGQGPQFIFQYYREEENGRGNFPPRFSGLQFPNYSSELNVNALELDDSALYLCASSRYRDRGNWGLTYEQYFGPGTRLTVT.

The CDR3 spells CASSLVSSEQYF. As DNA, the CDR3 is TGTGCCAGCAGCTTAGTCTCAAGCGAGCAGTACTTC. The chain is built from TRBV7-6 and TRBJ2-7; D is unresolved. The CDR3 runs to 12 residues. V dropped 1 base and J dropped 6 bases, with 7 bases sitting between them. Germline V CDR1 and CDR2: SGHVS, FNYEAQ.

The chain carries TRBV12-5 and TRBJ1-3; D unresolved. The CDR3 is made up of 15 amino acids. The V end was cut by 0 bases, the J end by 0 bases, with 6 bases between. Germline V gives CDR1 LGHNT, CDR2 FRNRAP. The CDR3 reads CASGLVLGSGNTIYF. The CDR3 DNA reads as TGTGCTAGTGGTTTGGTACTTGGCTCTGGAAACACCATATATTTT.

This chain uses TRBV5-1 with TRBJ2-1; 8 bases are shared with TRBD1. Germline CDR1 is SGHRS and CDR2 is YFSETQ. With V trimmed by 1 base and J by 9 bases, 9 bases remained unmatched. CDR3 length: 15 amino acids. CDR3 residues: CASSLSQGAKGEQFF. The CDR3 DNA sequence: TGCGCCAGCAGCTTGTCCCAGGGGGCAAAGGGTGAGCAGTTCTTC.

By share of the sample, this clone is large. The chain is built from TRBV28 and TRBJ2-7, with 10 nucleotides matching TRBD2. Per germline, CDR1 MDHEN and CDR2 SYDVKM. CDR3 size: 15 residues. Germline trimming cut 5 bases from V and 4 bases from J; bases unmatched to any gene: 8. As DNA, the CDR3 is TGTGCCAGCAGTCCGCGGACTAGCGGAACTTACGAGCAGTACTTC. This sequence encodes CASSPRTSGTYEQYF.